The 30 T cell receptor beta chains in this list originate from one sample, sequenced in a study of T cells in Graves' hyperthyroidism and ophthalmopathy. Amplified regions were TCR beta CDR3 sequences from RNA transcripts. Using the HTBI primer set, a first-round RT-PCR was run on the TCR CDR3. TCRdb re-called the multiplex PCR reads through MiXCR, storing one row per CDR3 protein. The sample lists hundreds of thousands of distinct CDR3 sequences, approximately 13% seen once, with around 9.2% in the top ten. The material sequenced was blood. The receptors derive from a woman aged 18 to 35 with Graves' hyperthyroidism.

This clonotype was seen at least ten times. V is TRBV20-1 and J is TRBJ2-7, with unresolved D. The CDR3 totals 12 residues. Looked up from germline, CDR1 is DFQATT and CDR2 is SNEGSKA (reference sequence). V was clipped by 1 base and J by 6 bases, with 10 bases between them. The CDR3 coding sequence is TGCAGTGCTAGAGGGCTCCTGGTCGAGCAGTACTTC. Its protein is CSARGLLVEQYF.

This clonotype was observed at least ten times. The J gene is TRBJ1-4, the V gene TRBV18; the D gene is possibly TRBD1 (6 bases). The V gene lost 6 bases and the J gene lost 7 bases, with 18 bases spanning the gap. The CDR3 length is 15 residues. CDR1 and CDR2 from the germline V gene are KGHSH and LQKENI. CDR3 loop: CASSLNRADGEKLFF. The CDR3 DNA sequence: TGTGCCAGCTCGCTGAACAGGGCCGATGGTGAAAAACTGTTTTTT.

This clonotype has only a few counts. Here the CDR3 reads CASSEQRGGLSTQYF. The CDR3 bases are TGCGCCAGCAGTGAGCAGCGGGGGGGCTTGAGTACGCAGTATTTT. The chain links TRBV10-1 to TRBJ2-3; TRBD2 aligns across 10 bases. The CDR3 length is 15 residues. Germline lookup yields CDR1 WNHNN and CDR2 SYGVQD (reference sequence). Trimming cost V 2 bases and J 8 bases; bases outside gene matches: 7.

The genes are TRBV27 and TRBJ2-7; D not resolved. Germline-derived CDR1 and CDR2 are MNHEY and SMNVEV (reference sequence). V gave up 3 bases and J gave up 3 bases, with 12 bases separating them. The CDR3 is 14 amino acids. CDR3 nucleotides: TGTGCCAGCAGTTTCCTTATTGGGTTCTACGAGCAGTACTTC. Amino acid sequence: CASSFLIGFYEQYF.

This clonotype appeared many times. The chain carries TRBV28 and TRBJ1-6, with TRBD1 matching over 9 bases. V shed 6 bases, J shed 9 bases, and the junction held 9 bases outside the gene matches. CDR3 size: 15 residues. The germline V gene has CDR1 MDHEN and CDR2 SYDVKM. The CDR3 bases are TGTGCCAGCAGGGACAACAGGGGGCTACGTTCACCCCTCCACTTT. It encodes CASRDNRGLRSPLHF. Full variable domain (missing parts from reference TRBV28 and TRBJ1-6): DVKVTQSSRYLVKRTGEKVFLECVQDMDHENMFWYRQDPGLGLRLIYFSYDVKMKEKGDIPEGYSVSREKKERFSLILESASTNQTSMYLCASRDNRGLRSPLHFGNGTRLTVT.

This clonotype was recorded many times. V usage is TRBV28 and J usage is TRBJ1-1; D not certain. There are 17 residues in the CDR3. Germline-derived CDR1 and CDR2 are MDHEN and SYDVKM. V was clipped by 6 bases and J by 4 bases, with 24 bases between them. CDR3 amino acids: CASSPVVVRVEGTEAFF. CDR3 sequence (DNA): TGTGCCAGCAGCCCCGTCGTTGTTCGCGTTGAGGGCACTGAAGCTTTCTTT.

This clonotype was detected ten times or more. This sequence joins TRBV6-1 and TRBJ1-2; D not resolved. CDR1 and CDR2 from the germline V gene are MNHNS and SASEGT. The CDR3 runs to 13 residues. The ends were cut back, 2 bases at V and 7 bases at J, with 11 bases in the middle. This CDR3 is CASSEWSGPGYTF. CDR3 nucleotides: TGTGCCAGCAGTGAATGGAGCGGGCCTGGCTACACCTTC.

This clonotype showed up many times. This CDR3 reads CASNRWVGVSYEQYF. In DNA form, the CDR3 reads TGTGCCAGCAACCGATGGGTGGGGGTCTCCTACGAGCAGTACTTC. The rearrangement uses TRBV7-3 and TRBJ2-7; D is tentatively TRBD1 or TRBD2 (5 bases each). Germline CDR1 and CDR2: SGHTA and FQGTGA. The length of the CDR3 is 15 residues. Trimming left V 7 bases short and J 0 bases short, with 16 bases between. Full variable domain (remainder filled in from reference TRBV7-3 and TRBJ2-7): GAGVSQTPSNKVTEKGKYVELRCDPISGHTALYWYRQSLGQGPEFLIYFQGTGAADDSGLPNDRFFAVRPEGSVSTLKIQRTERGDSAVYLCASNRWVGVSYEQYFGPGTRLTVT.

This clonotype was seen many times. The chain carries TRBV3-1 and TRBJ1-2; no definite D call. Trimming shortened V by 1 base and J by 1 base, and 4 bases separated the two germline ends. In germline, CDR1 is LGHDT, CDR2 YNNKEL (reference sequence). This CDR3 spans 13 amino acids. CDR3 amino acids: CASSQGLNYGYTF. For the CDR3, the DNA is TGTGCCAGCAGCCAAGGCCTTAACTATGGCTACACCTTC.

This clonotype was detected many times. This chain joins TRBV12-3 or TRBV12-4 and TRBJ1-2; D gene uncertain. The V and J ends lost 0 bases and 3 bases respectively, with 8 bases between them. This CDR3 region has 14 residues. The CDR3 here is CASSLASSYYGYTF. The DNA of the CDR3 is TGTGCCAGCAGTTTAGCAAGTTCCTACTATGGCTACACCTTC.

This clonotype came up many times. The CDR3 region is CASSSRASGSNEQFF. CDR3 nucleotides: TGTGCCAGCAGCTCGCGAGCTAGCGGGAGTAACGAGCAGTTCTTC. The chain carries TRBV11-3 and TRBJ2-1, with 10 nucleotides matching TRBD2. The CDR3 has 15 residues. V lost 4 bases to trimming and J lost 10 bases; unmatched junction nucleotides: 10. From germline, CDR1 is SGHNT and CDR2 YENEEA.

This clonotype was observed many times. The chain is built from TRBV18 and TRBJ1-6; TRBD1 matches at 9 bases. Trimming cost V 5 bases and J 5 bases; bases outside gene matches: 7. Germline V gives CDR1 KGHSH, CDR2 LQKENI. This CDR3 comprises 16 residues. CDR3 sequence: CASSVRQGGHNSPLHF. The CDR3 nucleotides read TGTGCCAGCTCAGTCCGACAGGGGGGCCATAATTCACCCCTCCACTTT.

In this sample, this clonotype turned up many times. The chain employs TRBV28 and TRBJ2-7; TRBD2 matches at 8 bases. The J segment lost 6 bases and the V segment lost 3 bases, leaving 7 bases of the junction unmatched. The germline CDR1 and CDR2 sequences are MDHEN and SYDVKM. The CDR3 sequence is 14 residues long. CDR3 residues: CASSFRGGGGEQYF. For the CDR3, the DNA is TGTGCCAGCAGTTTTCGGGGGGGTGGGGGCGAGCAGTACTTC.

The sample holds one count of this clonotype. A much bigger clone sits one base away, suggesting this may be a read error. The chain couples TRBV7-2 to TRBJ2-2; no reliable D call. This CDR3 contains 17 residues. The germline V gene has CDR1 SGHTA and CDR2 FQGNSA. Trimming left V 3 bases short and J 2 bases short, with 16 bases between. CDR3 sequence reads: CASSFLRDSLNTGELFF. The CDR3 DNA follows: TGTGCCAGCAGCTTTCTTCGAGACTCCCTCAACACCGGGGAGCTGTTTTTT.

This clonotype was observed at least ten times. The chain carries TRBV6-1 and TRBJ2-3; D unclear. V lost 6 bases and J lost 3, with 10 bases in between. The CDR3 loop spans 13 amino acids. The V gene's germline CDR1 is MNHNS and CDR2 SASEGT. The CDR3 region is CASRMTNTDTQYF. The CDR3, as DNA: TGTGCCAGCAGGATGACAAATACAGATACGCAGTATTTT.

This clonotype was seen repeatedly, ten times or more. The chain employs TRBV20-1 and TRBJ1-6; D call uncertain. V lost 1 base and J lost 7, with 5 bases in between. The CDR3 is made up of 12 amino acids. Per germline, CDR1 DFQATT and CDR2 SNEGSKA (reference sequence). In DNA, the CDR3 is TGCAGTGCTAGAGGGCCCAATTCACCCCTCCACTTT. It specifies CSARGPNSPLHF.

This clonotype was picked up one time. The DNA for the CDR3 is TGTGCCAGCAGCCAAGTGCGGGGGTCCAATGAGCAGTTCTTC. Translated, it gives CASSQVRGSNEQFF. V and J are TRBV14 and TRBJ2-1; 7 nucleotides agree with TRBD2. V lost 1 base to trimming and J lost 6 bases; unmatched junction nucleotides: 3. Germline V gives CDR1 SGHDN, CDR2 FVKESK. This CDR3 is 14 amino acids long.

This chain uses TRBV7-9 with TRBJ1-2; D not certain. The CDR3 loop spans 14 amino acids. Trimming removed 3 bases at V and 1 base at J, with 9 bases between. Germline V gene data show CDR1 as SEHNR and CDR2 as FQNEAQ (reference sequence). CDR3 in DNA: TGTGCCAGCAGCTTGAGGGTTATTAACTATGGCTACACCTTC. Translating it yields CASSLRVINYGYTF.

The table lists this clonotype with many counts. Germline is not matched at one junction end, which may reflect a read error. The CDR3 DNA reads as TGTGCCAGCAGCTTCCAGGGGGAAGAGACCCAGTACTTC. It specifies CASSFQGEETQYF. The genes are TRBV5-1 and TRBJ2-5; TRBD1 aligns across 7 bases. Germline V gene sequence: CDR1 SGHRS, CDR2 YFSETQ. CDR3 size: 13 residues. The full variable domain, its missing parts supplied by reference TRBV5-1 and TRBJ2-5, is KAGVTQTPRYLIKTRGQQVTLSCSPISGHRSVSWYQQTPGQGLQFLFEYFSETQRNKGNFPGRFSGRQFSNSRSEMNVSTLELGDSALYLCASSFQGEETQYFGPGTRLLVL.

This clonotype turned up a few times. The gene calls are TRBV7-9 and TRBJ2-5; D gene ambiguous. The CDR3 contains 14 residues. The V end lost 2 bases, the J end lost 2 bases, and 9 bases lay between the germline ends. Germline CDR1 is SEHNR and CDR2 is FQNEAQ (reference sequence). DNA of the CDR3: TGTGCCAGCAGCTTATGGACCAGACAAGAGACCCAGTACTTC. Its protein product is CASSLWTRQETQYF.

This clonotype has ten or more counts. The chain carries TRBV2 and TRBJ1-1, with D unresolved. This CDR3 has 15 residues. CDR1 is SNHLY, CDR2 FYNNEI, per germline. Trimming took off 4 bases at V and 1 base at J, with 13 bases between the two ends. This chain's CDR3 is CASSVGRRGNTEAFF. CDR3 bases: TGTGCCAGCAGTGTAGGGAGGCGGGGGAACACTGAAGCTTTCTTT.

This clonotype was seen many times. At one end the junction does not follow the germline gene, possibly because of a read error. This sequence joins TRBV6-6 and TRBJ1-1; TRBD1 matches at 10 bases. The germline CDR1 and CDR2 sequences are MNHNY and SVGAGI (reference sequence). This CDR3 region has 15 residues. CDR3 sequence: CASSYKGQGNAEAFF. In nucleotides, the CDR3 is TGTGCCAGCAGTTACAAGGGACAGGGGAACGCTGAAGCTTTCTTT.

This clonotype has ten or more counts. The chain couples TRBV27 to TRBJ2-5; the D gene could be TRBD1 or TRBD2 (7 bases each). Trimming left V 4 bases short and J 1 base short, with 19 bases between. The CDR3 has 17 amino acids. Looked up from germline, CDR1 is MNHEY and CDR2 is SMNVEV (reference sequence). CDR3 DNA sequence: TGTGCCAGCAGTTCACACAGGGGAGGGCACCCCCAAGAGACCCAGTACTTC. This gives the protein CASSSHRGGHPQETQYF.

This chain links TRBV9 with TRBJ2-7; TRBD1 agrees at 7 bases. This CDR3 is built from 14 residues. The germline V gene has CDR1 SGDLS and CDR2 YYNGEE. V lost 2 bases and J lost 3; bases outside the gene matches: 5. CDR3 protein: CASSVSAGGYEQYF. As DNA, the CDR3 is TGTGCCAGCAGCGTCTCGGCAGGGGGCTACGAGCAGTACTTC.

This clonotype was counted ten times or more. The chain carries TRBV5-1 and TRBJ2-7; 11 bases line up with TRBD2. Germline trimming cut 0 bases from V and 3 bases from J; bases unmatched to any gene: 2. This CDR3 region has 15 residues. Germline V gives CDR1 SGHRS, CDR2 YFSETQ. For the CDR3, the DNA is TGCGCCAGCAGCTTGGGAGGACTAGCGGGCTACGAGCAGTACTTC. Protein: CASSLGGLAGYEQYF.

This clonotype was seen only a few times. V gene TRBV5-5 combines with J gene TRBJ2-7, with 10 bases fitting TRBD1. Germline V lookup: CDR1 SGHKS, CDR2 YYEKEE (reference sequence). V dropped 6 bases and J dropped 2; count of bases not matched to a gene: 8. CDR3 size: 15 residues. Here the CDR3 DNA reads TGTGCCAGCACGGATTGGACAGGGGGAGCCTACGAGCAGTACTTC. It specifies CASTDWTGGAYEQYF.

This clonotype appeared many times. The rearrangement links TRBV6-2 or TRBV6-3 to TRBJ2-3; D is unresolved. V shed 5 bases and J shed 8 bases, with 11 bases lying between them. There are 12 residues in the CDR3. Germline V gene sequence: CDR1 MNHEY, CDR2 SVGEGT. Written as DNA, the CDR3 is TGTGCCAGCAGTCCAATCACTGCTACGCAGTATTTT. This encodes CASSPITATQYF.

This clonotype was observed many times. The CDR3 DNA reads TGTGCTAGTTACCTCCCCCGGGAGAGCTCCTACAATGAGCAGTTCTTC. This sequence encodes CASYLPRESSYNEQFF. V is TRBV12-5 and J is TRBJ2-1; D possibly corresponds to TRBD2 (6 bases). Trimming took off 8 bases at V and 0 bases at J, with 17 bases between the two ends. Germline CDR1 LGHNT, CDR2 FRNRAP. The CDR3 loop spans 16 amino acids.

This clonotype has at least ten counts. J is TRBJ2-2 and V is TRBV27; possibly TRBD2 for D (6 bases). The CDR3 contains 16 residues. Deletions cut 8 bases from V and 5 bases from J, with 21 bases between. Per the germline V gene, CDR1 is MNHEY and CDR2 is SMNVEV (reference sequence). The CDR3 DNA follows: TGTGCCAGCGCTCCCTTGTTTTATGGGGGGACCGGGGAGCTGTTTTTT. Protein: CASAPLFYGGTGELFF.

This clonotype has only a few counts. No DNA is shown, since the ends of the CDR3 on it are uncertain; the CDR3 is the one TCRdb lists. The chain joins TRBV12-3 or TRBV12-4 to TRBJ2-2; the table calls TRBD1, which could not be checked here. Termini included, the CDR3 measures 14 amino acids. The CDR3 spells CASVPGGGEGSCFF.